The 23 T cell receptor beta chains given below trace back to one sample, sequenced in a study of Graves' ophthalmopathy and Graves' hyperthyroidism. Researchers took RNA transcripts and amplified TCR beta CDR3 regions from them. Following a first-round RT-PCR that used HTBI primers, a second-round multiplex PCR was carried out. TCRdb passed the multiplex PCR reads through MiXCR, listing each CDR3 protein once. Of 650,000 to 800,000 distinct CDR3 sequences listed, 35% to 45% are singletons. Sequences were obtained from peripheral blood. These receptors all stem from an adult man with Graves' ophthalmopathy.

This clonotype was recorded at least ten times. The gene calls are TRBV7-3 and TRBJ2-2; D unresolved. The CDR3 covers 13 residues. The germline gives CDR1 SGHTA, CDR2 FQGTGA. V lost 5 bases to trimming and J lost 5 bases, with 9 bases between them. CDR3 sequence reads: CASSPSLTGELFF. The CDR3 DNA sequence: TGTGCCAGCAGCCCTTCGCTGACCGGGGAGCTGTTTTTT.

The CDR3 region has the DNA TGTGCCACCAGCAGCCCTTTACAGGACTATGGCTACACCTTC. As protein: CATSSPLQDYGYTF. V is TRBV15 and J is TRBJ1-2; D possibly corresponds to TRBD1 (5 bases). The germline gives CDR1 LNHNV, CDR2 YYDKDF (reference sequence). The CDR3 consists of 14 residues. Trimming shortened V by 3 bases and J by 3 bases, and 11 bases separated the two germline ends.

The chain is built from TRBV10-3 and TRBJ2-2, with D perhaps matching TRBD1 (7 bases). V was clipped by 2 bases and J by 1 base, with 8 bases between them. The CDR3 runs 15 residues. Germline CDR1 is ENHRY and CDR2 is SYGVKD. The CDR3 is CAISEQGGNTGELFF. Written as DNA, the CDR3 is TGTGCCATCAGTGAGCAGGGGGGGAACACCGGGGAGCTGTTTTTT.

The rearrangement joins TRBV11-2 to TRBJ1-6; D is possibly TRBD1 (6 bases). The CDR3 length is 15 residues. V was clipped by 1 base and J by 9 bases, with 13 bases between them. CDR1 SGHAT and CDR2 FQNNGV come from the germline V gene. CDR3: CASSLGTVNGSPLHF. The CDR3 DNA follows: TGTGCCAGCAGCTTAGGGACAGTCAACGGTTCACCCCTCCACTTT.

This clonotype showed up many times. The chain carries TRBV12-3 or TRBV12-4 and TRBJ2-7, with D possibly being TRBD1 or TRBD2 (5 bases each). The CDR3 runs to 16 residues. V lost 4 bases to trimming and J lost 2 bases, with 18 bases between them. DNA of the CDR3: TGTGCCAGCAGTTCCACCTGGGGCGGGCATACCTACGAGCAGTACTTC. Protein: CASSSTWGGHTYEQYF.

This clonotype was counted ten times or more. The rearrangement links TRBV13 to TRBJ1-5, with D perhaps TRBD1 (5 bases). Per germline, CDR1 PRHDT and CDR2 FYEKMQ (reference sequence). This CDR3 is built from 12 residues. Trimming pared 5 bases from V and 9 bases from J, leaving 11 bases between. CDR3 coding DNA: TGTGCCAGCAGCCAGGGCCCCGGGCCCCAGCATTTT. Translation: CASSQGPGPQHF.

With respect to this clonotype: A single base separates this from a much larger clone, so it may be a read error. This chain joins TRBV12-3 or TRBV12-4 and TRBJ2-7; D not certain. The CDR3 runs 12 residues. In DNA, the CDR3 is TGTGCCGGCAGTTCGGGCCCAGAGGAGCAGTACTTC. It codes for CAGSSGPEEQYF.

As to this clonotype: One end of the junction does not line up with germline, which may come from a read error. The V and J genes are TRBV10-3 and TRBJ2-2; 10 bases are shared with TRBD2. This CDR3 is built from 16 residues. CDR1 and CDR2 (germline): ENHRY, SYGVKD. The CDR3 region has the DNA TGTGCCAGCAGTTACTGGGCTAGCGGGGGCGCCGGGGAGCTGTTTTTT. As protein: CASSYWASGGAGELFF.

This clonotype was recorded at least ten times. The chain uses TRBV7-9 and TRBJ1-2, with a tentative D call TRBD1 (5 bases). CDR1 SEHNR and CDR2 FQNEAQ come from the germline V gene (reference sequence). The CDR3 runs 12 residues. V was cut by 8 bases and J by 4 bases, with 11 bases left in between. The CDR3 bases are TGTGCCAGCGGACTCGGGGGCTATGGCTACACCTTC. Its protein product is CASGLGGYGYTF.

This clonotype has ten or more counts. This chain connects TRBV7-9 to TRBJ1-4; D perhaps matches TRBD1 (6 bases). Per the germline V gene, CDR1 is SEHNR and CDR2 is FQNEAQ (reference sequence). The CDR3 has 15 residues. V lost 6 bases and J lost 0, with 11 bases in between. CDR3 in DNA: TGTGCCAGCAGTTGGACAGAAGCAACTAATGAAAAACTGTTTTTT. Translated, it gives CASSWTEATNEKLFF.

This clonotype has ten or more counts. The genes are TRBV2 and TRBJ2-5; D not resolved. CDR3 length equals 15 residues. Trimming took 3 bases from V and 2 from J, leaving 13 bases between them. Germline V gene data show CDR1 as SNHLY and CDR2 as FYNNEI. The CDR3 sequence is CASSESRSRQETQYF. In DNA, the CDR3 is TGTGCCAGCAGTGAGTCCAGGTCAAGACAAGAGACCCAGTACTTC.

Written as DNA, the CDR3 is TGTGCCAGTAGCGATCTACAGGGGGGAAGCAATCAGCCCCAGCATTTT. Its translation is CASSDLQGGSNQPQHF. The chain has TRBV19 and TRBJ1-5; 8 nucleotides agree with TRBD1. Trimming took 6 bases from V and 1 from J; bases not matched to a gene: 8. CDR1 and CDR2 (germline): LNHDA, SQIVND (reference sequence). The CDR3 runs 16 residues.

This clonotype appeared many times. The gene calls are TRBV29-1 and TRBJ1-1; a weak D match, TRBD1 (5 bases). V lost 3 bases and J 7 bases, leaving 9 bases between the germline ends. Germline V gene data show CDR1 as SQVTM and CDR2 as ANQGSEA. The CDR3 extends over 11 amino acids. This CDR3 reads CSVDRADEAFF. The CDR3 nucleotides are TGCAGCGTTGACAGGGCGGATGAAGCTTTCTTT. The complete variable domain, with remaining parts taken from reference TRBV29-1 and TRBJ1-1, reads SAVISQKPSRDICQRGTSLTIQCQVDSQVTMMFWYRQQPGQSLTLIATANQGSEATYESGFVIDKFPISRPNLTFSTLTVSNMSPEDSSIYLCSVDRADEAFFGQGTRLTVV.

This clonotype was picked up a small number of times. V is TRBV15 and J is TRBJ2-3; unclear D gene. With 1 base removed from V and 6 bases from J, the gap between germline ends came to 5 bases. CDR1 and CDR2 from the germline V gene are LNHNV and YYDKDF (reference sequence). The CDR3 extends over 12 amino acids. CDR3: CATSRVGDTQYF. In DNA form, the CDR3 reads TGTGCCACCAGCAGAGTTGGTGATACGCAGTATTTT.

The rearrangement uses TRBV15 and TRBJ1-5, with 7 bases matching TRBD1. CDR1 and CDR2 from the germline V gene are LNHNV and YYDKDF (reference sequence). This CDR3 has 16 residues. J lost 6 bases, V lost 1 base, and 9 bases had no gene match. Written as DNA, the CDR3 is TGTGCCACCAGCAGAGGGTCAGGGGGTGATGGTCAGCCCCAGCATTTT. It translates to CATSRGSGGDGQPQHF.

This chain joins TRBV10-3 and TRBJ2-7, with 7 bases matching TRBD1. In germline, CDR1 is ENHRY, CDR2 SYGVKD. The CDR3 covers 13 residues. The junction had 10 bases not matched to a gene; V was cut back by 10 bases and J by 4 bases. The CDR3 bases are TGTGCCAGCAAACTACAGGGGCGGTACGAGCAGTACTTC. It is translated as CASKLQGRYEQYF.

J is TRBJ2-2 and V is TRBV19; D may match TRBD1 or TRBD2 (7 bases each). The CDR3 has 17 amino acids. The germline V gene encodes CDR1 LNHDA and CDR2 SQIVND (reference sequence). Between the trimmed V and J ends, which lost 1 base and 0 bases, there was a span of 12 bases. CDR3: CASSIGEGAPNTGELFF. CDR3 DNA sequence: TGTGCCAGTAGTATAGGGGAGGGGGCCCCGAACACCGGGGAGCTGTTTTTT. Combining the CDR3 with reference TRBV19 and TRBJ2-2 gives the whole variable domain DGGITQSPKYLFRKEGQNVTLSCEQNLNHDAMYWYRQDPGQGLRLIYYSQIVNDFQKGDIAEGYSVSREKKESFPLTVTSAQKNPTAFYLCASSIGEGAPNTGELFFGEGSRLTVL.

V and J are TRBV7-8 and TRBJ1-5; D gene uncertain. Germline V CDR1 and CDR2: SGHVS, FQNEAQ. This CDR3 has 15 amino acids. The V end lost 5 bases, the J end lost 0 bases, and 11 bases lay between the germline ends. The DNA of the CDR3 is TGTGCCAGCAGCGTAGGACGGTTTAGCAATCAGCCCCAGCATTTT. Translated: CASSVGRFSNQPQHF.

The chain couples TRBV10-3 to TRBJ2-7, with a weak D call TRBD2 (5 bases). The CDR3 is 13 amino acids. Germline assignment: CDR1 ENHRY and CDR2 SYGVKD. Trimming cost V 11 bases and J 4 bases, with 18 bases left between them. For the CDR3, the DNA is TGTGCCTGGAGTGAAGGCGGGTTATACGAGCAGTACTTC. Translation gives CAWSEGGLYEQYF.

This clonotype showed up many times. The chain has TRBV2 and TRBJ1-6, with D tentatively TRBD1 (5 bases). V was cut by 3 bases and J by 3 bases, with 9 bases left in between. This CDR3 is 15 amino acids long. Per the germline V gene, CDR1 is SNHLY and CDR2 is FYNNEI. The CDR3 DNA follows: TGTGCCAGCAGTGACAGGGAGATCTATAATTCACCCCTCCACTTT. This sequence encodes CASSDREIYNSPLHF.

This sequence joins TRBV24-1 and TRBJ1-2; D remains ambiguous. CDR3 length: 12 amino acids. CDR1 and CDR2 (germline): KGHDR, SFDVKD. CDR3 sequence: CASGFLFDGYTF. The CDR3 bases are TGTGCTAGTGGGTTTCTTTTCGACGGCTACACCTTC.

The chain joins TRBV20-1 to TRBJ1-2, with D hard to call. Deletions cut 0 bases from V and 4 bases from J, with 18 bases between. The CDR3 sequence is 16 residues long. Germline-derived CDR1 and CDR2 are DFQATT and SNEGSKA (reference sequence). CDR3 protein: CSARDGEGGFPYGYTF. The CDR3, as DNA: TGCAGTGCTAGAGATGGGGAGGGAGGTTTTCCCTATGGCTACACCTTC.

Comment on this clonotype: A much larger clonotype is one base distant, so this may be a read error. This CDR3 reads CASSSSSPSYEQYF. CDR3 bases: TGTGCCAGCTCCAGTTCTAGCCCCTCCTACGAGCAGTACTTC. The V call is TRBV7-9, the J call TRBJ2-7, with D possibly matching TRBD2 (5 bases). The CDR3 has 14 amino acids. Germline CDR1 reads SEHNR; CDR2 reads FQNEAQ (reference sequence). The V end was cut by 8 bases, the J end by 0 bases, with 14 bases between.